This T cell receptor (beta chain) comes out of a study of T cells in Graves' hyperthyroidism and ophthalmopathy. General observations from the study: A model of 13 V-J pairs discriminated ophthalmopathy from stable hyperthyroidism.

This CDR3 comprises 16 residues. The junction had 12 bases not matched to a gene; V was cut back by 1 base and J by 8 bases. Germline CDR1 MGHRA, CDR2 YSYEKL. RNA transcripts gave rise to amplified TCR beta CDR3 regions. Researchers ran a first-round RT-PCR on the TCR CDR3 using the HTBI primer set. TCRdb itself ran the multiplex PCR reads through MiXCR, one entry per CDR3 protein. This table holds 600,000 or so distinct CDR3 sequences, 11% to 15% found once. With duration under 3 months, ophthalmopathy was active: Clinical Activity Score at least 3, NOSPECS at least 4. This clonotype showed up just a few times. Its antigen is undetermined.

Sequenced: blood. The chain carries TRBV4-1 and TRBJ1-2, with TRBD1 matching over 8 bases. This clonotype originated in a woman between 18 and 30 years old with Graves' ophthalmopathy. As DNA, the CDR3 is TGCGCCAGCAGCCAAGCTGCTGGACAGGGTCCGCGCGGCTACACCTTC. Translating it yields CASSQAAGQGPRGYTF.